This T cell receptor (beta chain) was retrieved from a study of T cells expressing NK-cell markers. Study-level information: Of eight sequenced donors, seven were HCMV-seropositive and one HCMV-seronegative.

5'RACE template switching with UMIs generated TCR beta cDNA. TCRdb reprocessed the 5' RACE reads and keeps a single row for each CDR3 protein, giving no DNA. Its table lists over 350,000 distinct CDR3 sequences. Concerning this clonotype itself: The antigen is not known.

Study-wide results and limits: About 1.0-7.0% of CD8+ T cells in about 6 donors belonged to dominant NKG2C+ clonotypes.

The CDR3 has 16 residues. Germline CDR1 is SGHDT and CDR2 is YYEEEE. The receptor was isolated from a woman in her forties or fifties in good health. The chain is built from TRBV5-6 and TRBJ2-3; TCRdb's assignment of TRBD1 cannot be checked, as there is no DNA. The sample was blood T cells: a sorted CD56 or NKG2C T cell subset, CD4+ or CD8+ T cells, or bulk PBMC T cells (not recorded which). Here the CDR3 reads CASSLAAYGMKDTQYF.